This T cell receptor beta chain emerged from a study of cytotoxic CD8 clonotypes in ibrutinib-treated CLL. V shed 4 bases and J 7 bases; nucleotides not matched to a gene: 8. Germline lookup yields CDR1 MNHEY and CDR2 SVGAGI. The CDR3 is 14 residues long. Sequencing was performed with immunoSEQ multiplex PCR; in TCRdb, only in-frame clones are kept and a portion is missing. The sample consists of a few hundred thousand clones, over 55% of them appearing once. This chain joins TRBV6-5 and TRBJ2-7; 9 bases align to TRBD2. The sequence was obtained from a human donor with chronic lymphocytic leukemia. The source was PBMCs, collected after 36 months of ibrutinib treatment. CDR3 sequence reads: CASSSGTSPLEQYF. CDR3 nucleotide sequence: TGTGCCAGCAGTTCTGGGACTAGCCCTCTGGAGCAGTACTTC.